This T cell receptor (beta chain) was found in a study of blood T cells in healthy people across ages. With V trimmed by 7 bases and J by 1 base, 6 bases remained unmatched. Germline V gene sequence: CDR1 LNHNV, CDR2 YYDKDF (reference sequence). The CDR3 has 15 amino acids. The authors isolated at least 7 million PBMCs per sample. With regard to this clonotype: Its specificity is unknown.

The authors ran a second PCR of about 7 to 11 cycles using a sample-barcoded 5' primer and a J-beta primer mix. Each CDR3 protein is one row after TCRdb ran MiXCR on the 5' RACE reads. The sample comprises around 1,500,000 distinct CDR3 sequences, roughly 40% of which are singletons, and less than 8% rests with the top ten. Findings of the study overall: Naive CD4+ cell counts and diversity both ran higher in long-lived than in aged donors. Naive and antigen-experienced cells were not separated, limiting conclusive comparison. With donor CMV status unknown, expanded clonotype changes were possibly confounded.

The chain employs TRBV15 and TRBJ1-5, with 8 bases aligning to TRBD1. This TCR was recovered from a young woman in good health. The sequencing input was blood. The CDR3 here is CATNIQGASNQPQHF. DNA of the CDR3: TGTGCCACCAATATTCAGGGGGCAAGCAATCAGCCCCAGCATTTT.